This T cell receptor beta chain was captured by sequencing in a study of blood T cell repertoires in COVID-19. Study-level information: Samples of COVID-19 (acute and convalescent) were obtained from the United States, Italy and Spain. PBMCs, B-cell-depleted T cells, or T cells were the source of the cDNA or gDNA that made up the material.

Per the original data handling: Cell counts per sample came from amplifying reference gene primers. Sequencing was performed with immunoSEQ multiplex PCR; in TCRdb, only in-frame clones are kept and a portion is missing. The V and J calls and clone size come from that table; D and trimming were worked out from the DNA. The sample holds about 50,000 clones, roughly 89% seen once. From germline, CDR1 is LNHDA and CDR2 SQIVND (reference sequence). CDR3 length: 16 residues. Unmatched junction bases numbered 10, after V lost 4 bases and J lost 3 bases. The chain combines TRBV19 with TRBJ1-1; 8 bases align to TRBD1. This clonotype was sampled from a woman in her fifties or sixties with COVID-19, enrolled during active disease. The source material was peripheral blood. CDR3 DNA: TGTGCCAGTAGTAGCCCTGGAGGACAGGGTTACACTGAAGCTTTCTTT. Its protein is CASSSPGGQGYTEAFF.